These 12 T cell receptor beta chains were sequenced from one sample in a study of blood T cell repertoires in COVID-19. Repertoires were generated with immunoSEQ multiplex PCR, while TCRdb's copy carries only in-frame clones and drops some. This sample carries approximately 180,000 clones, 75% to 80% of them seen once, and the ten largest clones take less than 30%. Sequencing used peripheral blood. Receptors were obtained from a woman in her seventies with acute or convalescent COVID-19.

The rearrangement joins TRBV2 to TRBJ1-4, with TRBD1 identical over 8 bases. Germline assignment: CDR1 SNHLY and CDR2 FYNNEI. After removal of 6 bases from V and 7 bases from J, the junction contained 7 bases not matched to a gene. The CDR3 has 14 residues. The CDR3 coding sequence is TGTGCCAGCAGGTCAGGGGGCAGTATTGAAAAACTGTTTTTT. Amino acid sequence: CASRSGGSIEKLFF.

This sequence joins TRBV19 and TRBJ1-1, with TRBD1 matching 7 bases. The germline gives CDR1 LNHDA, CDR2 SQIVND (reference sequence). This CDR3 has 14 residues. With V trimmed by 7 bases and J by 2 bases, 7 bases remained unmatched. CDR3 residues: CASTRQGDNTEAFF. The CDR3 region has the DNA TGTGCCAGTACCCGTCAGGGGGATAACACTGAAGCTTTCTTT.

This clone was seen at least ten times. The chain is built from TRBV18 and TRBJ2-5, with 7 bases lining up with TRBD2. The length of the CDR3 is 16 residues. V dropped 3 bases and J dropped 5; count of bases not matched to a gene: 12. Germline V gene sequence: CDR1 KGHSH, CDR2 LQKENI. The CDR3 region has the DNA TGTGCCAGCTCACCCAGGTCCGGCGGGAGAGGGGAGACCCAGTACTTC. Its translation is CASSPRSGGRGETQYF.

The chain employs TRBV2 and TRBJ2-7; 8 nucleotides match TRBD2. CDR3 length: 15 residues. The germline gives CDR1 SNHLY, CDR2 FYNNEI. Germline trimming cut 1 base from V and 3 bases from J; bases unmatched to any gene: 5. This CDR3 reads CASSEVGLAGYEQYF. In nucleotides, the CDR3 is TGTGCCAGCAGTGAAGTTGGACTAGCCGGCTACGAGCAGTACTTC.

This clone has just a few counts. This sequence joins TRBV19 and TRBJ2-3, with 7 bases lining up with TRBD2. The CDR3 is 15 amino acids. J gave up 2 bases and V 8 bases, and 10 bases lay outside the gene matches. Germline loops: CDR1 LNHDA, CDR2 SQIVND (reference sequence). The CDR3: CASAFSGGNTDTQYF. The CDR3 bases are TGTGCCAGTGCCTTCTCGGGGGGTAACACAGATACGCAGTATTTT.

This sequence joins TRBV7-9 and TRBJ2-7; 8 bases line up with TRBD1. V lost 5 bases to trimming and J lost 9 bases; unmatched junction nucleotides: 9. This CDR3 is built from 13 residues. Germline lookup yields CDR1 SEHNR and CDR2 FQNEAQ (reference sequence). The CDR3 loop is CASSDPGGEGQYF. Here the CDR3 DNA reads TGTGCCAGCAGCGATCCAGGGGGCGAAGGGCAGTACTTC.

This chain joins TRBV5-1 and TRBJ1-1, with TRBD1 as a possible D gene (5 bases). Germline values: CDR1 SGHRS, CDR2 YFSETQ. V was shortened by 5 bases and J by 2 bases, with 10 bases between the two germline ends. CDR3 length: 13 residues. DNA for the CDR3: TGCGCCAGCAGACGCGGGGGAAACACTGAAGCTTTCTTT. Its protein is CASRRGGNTEAFF. Full variable domain (rest looked up from reference TRBV5-1 and TRBJ1-1): KAGVTQTPRYLIKTRGQQVTLSCSPISGHRSVSWYQQTPGQGLQFLFEYFSETQRNKGNFPGRFSGRQFSNSRSEMNVSTLELGDSALYLCASRRGGNTEAFFGQGTRLTVV.

The genes are TRBV6-5 and TRBJ1-6; D unclear. CDR3 length: 13 residues. V shed 0 bases and J shed 10 bases, with 7 bases lying between them. The V gene's germline CDR1 is MNHEY and CDR2 SVGAGI. Here the CDR3 reads CASSYSSGSPLHF. Written as DNA, the CDR3 is TGTGCCAGCAGTTACTCGTCGGGGTCACCCCTCCACTTT.

The rearrangement links TRBV7-9 to TRBJ1-3; 9 nucleotides line up with TRBD1. The V and J ends lost 5 bases and 4 bases, in that order; junction bases with no gene match: 9. The CDR3 spans 16 residues. The germline V gene has CDR1 SEHNR and CDR2 FQNEAQ (reference sequence). The CDR3 sequence: CASSPTGQGLGNTIYF. CDR3 nucleotides: TGTGCCAGCAGCCCGACGGGACAGGGCCTCGGAAACACCATATATTTT.

This sequence joins TRBV3-1 (or the pseudogene TRBV3-2) and TRBJ1-6; D unresolved. Germline V CDR1 and CDR2: LGHDT, YNNKEL (reference sequence). The CDR3 runs 15 residues. The V end lost 3 bases, the J end lost 0 bases, and 6 bases lay between the germline ends. The CDR3 region has the DNA TGTGCCAGCAGCCAGGGCCTCTCCTATAATTCACCCCTCCACTTT. Residues: CASSQGLSYNSPLHF.

This clone was seen just once. The chain joins TRBV30 to TRBJ1-4; D is unclear. The CDR3 is made up of 15 amino acids. V was clipped by 2 bases and J by 6 bases, with 16 bases between them. The germline V gene has CDR1 GTSNPN and CDR2 SVGIG (reference sequence). Here the CDR3 reads CAWSLSRGAHEKLFF. The CDR3 nucleotides are TGTGCCTGGAGTCTTAGCCGGGGAGCGCATGAAAAACTGTTTTTT.

This clone was detected a few times. V and J are TRBV19 and TRBJ1-5; 9 bases fit TRBD1. The V segment lost 4 bases and the J segment 5 bases; nucleotides outside the gene matches: 3. Germline V gives CDR1 LNHDA, CDR2 SQIVND (reference sequence). The CDR3 contains 14 residues. The CDR3 nucleotides are TGTGCCAGTAGTACGGGACAGGGCCATCAGCCCCAGCATTTT. It is translated as CASSTGQGHQPQHF. Full variable domain (outside the CDR3, taken from reference TRBV19 and TRBJ1-5): DGGITQSPKYLFRKEGQNVTLSCEQNLNHDAMYWYRQDPGQGLRLIYYSQIVNDFQKGDIAEGYSVSREKKESFPLTVTSAQKNPTAFYLCASSTGQGHQPQHFGDGTRLSIL.